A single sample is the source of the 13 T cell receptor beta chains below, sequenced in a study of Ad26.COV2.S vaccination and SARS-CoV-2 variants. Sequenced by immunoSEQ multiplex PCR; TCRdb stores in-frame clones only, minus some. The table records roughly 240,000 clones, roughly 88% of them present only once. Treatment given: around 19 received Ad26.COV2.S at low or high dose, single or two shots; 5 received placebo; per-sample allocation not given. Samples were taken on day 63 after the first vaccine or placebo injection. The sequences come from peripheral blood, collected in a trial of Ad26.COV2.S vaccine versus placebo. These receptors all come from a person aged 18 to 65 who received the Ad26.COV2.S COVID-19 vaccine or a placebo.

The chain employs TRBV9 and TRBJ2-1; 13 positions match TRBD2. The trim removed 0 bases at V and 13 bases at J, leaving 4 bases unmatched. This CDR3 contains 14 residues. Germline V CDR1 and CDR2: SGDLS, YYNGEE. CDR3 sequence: CASSVELAGGKQFF. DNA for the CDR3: TGTGCCAGCAGCGTAGAACTAGCGGGAGGGAAACAGTTCTTC.

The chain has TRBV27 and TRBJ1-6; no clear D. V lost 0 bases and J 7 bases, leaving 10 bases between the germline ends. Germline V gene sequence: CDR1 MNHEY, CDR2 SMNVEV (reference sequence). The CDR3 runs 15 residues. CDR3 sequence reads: CASSLSTVTNSPLHF. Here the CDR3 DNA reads TGTGCCAGCAGTTTATCAACAGTGACCAATTCACCCCTCCACTTT.

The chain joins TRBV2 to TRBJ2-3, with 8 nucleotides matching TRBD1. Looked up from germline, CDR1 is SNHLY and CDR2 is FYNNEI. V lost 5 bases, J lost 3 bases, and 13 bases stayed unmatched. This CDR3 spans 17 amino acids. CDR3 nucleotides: TGTGCCAGCAGTCCACTCTCAGACAGGGGAGAGACAGATACGCAGTATTTT. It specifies CASSPLSDRGETDTQYF. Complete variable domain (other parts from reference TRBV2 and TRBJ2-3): EPEVTQTPSHQVTQMGQEVILRCVPISNHLYFYWYRQILGQKVEFLVSFYNNEISEKSEIFDDQFSVERPDGSNFTLKIRSTKLEDSAMYFCASSPLSDRGETDTQYFGPGTRLTVL.

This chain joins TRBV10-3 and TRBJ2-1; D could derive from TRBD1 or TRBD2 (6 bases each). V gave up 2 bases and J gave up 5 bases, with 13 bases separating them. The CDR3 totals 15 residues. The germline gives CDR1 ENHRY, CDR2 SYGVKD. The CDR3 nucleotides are TGTGCCATCAGTGAGGGGGGGCGGATGGACAATGAGCAGTTCTTC. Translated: CAISEGGRMDNEQFF.

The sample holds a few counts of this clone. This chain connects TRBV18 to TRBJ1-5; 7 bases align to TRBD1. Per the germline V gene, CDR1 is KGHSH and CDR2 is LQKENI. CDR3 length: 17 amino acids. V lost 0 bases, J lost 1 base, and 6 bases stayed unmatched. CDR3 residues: CASSPPSGGGSNQPQHF. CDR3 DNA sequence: TGTGCCAGCTCACCACCCTCGGGAGGGGGCAGCAATCAGCCCCAGCATTTT.

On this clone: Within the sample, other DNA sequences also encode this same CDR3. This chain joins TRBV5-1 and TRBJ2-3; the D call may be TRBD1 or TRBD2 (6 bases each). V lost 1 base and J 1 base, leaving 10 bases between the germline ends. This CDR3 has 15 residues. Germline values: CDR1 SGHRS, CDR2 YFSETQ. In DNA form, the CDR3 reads TGCGCCAGCAGCTTGAGGGGGGTCGGCACAGATACGCAGTATTTT. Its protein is CASSLRGVGTDTQYF.

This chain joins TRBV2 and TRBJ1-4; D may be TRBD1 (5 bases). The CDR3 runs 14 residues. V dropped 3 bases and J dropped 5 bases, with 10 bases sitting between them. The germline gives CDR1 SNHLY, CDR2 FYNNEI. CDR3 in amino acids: CASSEGLTNEKLFF. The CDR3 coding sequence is TGTGCCAGCAGTGAGGGGCTTACCAATGAAAAACTGTTTTTT. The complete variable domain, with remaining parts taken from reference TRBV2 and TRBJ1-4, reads EPEVTQTPSHQVTQMGQEVILRCVPISNHLYFYWYRQILGQKVEFLVSFYNNEISEKSEIFDDQFSVERPDGSNFTLKIRSTKLEDSAMYFCASSEGLTNEKLFFGSGTQLSVL.

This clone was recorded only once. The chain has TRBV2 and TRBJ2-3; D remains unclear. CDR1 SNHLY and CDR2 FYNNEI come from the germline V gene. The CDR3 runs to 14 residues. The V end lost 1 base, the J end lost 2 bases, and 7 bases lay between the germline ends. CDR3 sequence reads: CASSEDQVTDTQYF. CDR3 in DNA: TGTGCCAGCAGTGAAGACCAGGTCACAGATACGCAGTATTTT.

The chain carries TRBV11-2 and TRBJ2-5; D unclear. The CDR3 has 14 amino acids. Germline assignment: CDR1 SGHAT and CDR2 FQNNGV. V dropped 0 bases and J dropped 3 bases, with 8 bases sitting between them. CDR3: CASSLDPAEETQYF. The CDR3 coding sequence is TGTGCCAGCAGCTTAGATCCGGCGGAAGAGACCCAGTACTTC.

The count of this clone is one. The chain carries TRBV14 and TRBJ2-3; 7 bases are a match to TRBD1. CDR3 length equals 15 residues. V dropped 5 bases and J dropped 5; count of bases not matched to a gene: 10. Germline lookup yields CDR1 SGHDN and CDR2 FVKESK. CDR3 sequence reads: CASSETGRRIDTQYF. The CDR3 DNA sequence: TGTGCCAGCAGCGAGACAGGGCGGCGAATAGATACGCAGTATTTT.

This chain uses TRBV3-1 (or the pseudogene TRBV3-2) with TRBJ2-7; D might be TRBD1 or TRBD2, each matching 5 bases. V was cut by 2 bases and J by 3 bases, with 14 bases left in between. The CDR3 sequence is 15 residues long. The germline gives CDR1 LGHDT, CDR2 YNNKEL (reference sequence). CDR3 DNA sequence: TGTGCCAGCAGCCAACTCACTGGGGGTGTCTACGAGCAGTACTTC. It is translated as CASSQLTGGVYEQYF.

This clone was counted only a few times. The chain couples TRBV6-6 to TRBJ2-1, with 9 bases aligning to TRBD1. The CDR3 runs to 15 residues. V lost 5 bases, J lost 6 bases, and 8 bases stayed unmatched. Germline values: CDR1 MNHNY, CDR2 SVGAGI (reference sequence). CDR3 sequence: CASSTRTGEGNEQFF. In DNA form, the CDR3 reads TGTGCCAGCAGTACCCGGACAGGGGAGGGCAATGAGCAGTTCTTC.

As DNA, the CDR3 is TGTGCCATCAGTGATACGGGGGCGAACAATCAGCCCCAGCATTTT. Its translation: CAISDTGANNQPQHF. The chain recombines TRBV10-3 with TRBJ1-5; a possible D gene is TRBD1 (6 bases). Per germline, CDR1 ENHRY and CDR2 SYGVKD. The length of the CDR3 is 15 residues. Trimming took 3 bases from V and 3 from J, leaving 12 bases between them.